A few counts support the clone carrying this TCR beta chain. These data belong to a study of blood T cells in healthy people across ages. CDR3 length: 14 residues. With 7 bases clipped from V and 0 bases from J, the junction kept 3 bases outside the gene matches. Germline lookup yields CDR1 ENHRY and CDR2 SYGVKD. Primed by a sample-barcoded 5' primer and a J-beta primer mix, a second PCR proceeded for 7 to 11 cycles. TCRdb re-analysed the 5' RACE reads in MiXCR, keeping a single row per CDR3 protein. The sample consists of approximately 1.5 million distinct CDR3 sequences, under 55% of them appearing once.

Sequenced sample: blood. The chain is built from TRBV10-3 and TRBJ2-7, with 10 bases aligning to TRBD2. This clonotype was obtained from a woman between 18 and 30 years old in good health. CDR3 DNA: TGTGCCATCAAGGCTAGCGGGAGCTCCTACGAGCAGTACTTC. Its protein product is CAIKASGSSYEQYF.